Included here is one TCR beta chain sequence, with context. Antigen specificity is unknown. Receiving focal radiation plus CTLA-4 blockade with ipilimumab were patients who had chemo-refractory metastatic non-small-cell lung cancer. This entry is derived from a study of radiotherapy plus CTLA-4 blockade in lung cancer. Study-level information: Objective responses were seen in roughly 20% of patients, disease control in around 31%.

Libraries were prepared by immunoSEQ multiplex PCR; TCRdb keeps only in-frame clonotypes and omits some of them. The data contain around 90,000 clones, 83% of them singletons. Findings of the study overall: In blood, after radiotherapy plus ipilimumab, tumor-derived TCR clones expanded.

With 7 bases removed from V and 0 bases from J, the gap between germline ends came to 9 bases. The CDR3 contains 14 residues. CDR1 SNHLY and CDR2 FYNNEI come from the germline V gene. J is TRBJ1-4 and V is TRBV2; D not resolved. Source: peripheral blood, taken from a patient treated with radiotherapy plus ipilimumab. The origin of this receptor is a human donor with non-small cell lung cancer who had stable disease on radiotherapy plus ipilimumab. The chain's CDR3 is CASKFGATNEKLFF. For the CDR3, the DNA is TGTGCCAGCAAGTTCGGTGCAACTAATGAAAAACTGTTTTTT.